This T cell receptor (beta chain) came from a study of OX40 agonist ivuxolimab in advanced cancers. Study in general: Cancers in dose escalation were hepatocellular, melanoma, renal cell and head and neck. Mean age approximately 66 years, range about 20 to 79; about 85% male.

Autoimmune disease history or systemic immunosuppression was exclusionary. Data came from immunoSEQ multiplex PCR; TCRdb stores just in-frame clones and leaves some out. The sample shows roughly 32,000 clones, approximately 78% of them seen only once. V was clipped by 4 bases and J by 0 bases; unmatched bases: 6. The germline V gene encodes CDR1 SGHKS and CDR2 YYEKEE (reference sequence). The CDR3 sequence is 16 residues long. The V gene is TRBV5-5, the J gene TRBJ1-1; 10 bases align to TRBD1. The receptor was derived from an adult with an advanced solid tumor such as melanoma, head and neck, liver or kidney cancer. Sequenced material: CD4+ or CD8+ T cells sorted from blood, taken in a trial of the OX40 agonist ivuxolimab. The DNA of the CDR3 is TGTGCCAGCAGCCGGACAGGGGGAAGGGTGAACACTGAAGCTTTCTTT. Its protein product is CASSRTGGRVNTEAFF. Full variable domain (remainder filled in from reference TRBV5-5 and TRBJ1-1): DAGVTQSPTHLIKTRGQQVTLRCSPISGHKSVSWYQQVLGQGPQFIFQYYEKEERGRGNFPDRFSARQFPNYSSELNVNALLLGDSALYLCASSRTGGRVNTEAFFGQGTRLTVV.